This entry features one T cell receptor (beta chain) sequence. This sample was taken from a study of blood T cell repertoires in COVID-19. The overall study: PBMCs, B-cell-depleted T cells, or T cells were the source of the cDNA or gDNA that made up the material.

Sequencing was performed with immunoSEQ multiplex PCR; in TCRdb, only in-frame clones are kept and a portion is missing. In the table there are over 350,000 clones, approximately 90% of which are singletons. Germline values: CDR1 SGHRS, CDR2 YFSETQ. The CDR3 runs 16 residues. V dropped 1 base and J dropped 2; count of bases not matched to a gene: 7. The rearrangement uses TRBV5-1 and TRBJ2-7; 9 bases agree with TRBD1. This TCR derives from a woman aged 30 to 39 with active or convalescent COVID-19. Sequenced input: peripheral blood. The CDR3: CASSLSIGDRAYEQYF. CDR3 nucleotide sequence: TGCGCCAGCAGCTTGTCTATCGGGGACAGGGCCTACGAGCAGTACTTC.